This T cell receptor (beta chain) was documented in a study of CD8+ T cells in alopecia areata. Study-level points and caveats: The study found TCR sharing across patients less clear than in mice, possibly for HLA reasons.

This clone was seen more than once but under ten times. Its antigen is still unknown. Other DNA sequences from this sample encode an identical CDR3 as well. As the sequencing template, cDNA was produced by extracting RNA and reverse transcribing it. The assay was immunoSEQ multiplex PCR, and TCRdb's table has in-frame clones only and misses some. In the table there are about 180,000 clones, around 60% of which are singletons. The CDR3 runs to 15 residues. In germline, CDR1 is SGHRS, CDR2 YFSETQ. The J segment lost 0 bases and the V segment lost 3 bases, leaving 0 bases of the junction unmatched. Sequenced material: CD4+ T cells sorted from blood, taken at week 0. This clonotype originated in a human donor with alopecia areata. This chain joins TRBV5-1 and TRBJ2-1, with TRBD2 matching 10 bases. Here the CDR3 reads CASSSSGGSYNEQFF. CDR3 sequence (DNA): TGCGCCAGCAGCTCTAGCGGGGGCTCCTACAATGAGCAGTTCTTC.